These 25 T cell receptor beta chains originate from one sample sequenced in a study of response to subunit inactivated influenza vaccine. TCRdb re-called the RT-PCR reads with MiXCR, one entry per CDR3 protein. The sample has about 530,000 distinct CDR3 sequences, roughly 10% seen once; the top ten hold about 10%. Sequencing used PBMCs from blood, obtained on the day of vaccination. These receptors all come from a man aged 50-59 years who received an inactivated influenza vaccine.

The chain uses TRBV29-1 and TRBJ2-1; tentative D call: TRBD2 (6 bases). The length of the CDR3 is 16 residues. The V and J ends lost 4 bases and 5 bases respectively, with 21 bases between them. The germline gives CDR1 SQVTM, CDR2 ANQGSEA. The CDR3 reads CSVVPVWGGIDNEQFF. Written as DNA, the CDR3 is TGCAGCGTTGTGCCCGTTTGGGGCGGGATAGACAATGAGCAGTTCTTC.

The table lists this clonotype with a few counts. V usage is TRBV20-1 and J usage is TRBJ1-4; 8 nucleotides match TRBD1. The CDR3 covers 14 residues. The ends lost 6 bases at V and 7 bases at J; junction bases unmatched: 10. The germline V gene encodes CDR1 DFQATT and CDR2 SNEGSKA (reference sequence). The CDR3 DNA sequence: TGCAGTGCAACCCCGGGACAGGAAAGTGAAAAACTGTTTTTT. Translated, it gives CSATPGQESEKLFF.

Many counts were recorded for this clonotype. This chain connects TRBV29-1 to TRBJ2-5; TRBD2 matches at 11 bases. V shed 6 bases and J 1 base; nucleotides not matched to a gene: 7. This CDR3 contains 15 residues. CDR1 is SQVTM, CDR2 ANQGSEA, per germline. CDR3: CSVPSGLAVQETQYF. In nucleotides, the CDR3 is TGCAGCGTCCCTTCGGGACTAGCGGTCCAAGAGACCCAGTACTTC.

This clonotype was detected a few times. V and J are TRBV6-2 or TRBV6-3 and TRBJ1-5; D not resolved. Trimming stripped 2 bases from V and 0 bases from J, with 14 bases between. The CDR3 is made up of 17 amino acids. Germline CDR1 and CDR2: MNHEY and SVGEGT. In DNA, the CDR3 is TGTGCCAGCAGTTACGCCCCGGTTTGGGATAGCAATCAGCCCCAGCATTTT. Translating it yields CASSYAPVWDSNQPQHF.

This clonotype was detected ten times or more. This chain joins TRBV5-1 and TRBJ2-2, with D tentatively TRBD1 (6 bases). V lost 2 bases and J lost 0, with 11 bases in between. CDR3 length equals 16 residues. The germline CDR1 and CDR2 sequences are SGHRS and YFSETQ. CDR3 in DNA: TGCGCCAGCAGCTTCGGACAGAACTCGAACACCGGGGAGCTGTTTTTT. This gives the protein CASSFGQNSNTGELFF. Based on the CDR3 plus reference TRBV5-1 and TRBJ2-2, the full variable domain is KAGVTQTPRYLIKTRGQQVTLSCSPISGHRSVSWYQQTPGQGLQFLFEYFSETQRNKGNFPGRFSGRQFSNSRSEMNVSTLELGDSALYLCASSFGQNSNTGELFFGEGSRLTVL.

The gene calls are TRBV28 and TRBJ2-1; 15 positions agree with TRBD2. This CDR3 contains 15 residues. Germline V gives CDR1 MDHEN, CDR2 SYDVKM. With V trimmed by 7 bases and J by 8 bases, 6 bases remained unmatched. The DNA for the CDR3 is TGTGCCAGCACCACGGGACTAGCGGGAGGCTATGAGCAGTTCTTC. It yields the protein CASTTGLAGGYEQFF.

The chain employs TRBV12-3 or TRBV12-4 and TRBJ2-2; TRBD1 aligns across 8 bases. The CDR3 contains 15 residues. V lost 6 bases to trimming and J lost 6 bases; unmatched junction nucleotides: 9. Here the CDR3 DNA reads TGTGCCAGCAGGGACCCGGACAGGGATCCCGGGGAGCTGTTTTTT. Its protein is CASRDPDRDPGELFF.

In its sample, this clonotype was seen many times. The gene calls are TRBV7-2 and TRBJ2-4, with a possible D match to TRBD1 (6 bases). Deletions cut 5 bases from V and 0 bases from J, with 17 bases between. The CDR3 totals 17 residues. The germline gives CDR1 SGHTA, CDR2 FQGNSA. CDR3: CASSPIGTPLAKNIQYF. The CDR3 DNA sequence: TGTGCCAGCAGCCCGATCGGGACACCTTTAGCCAAAAACATTCAGTACTTC. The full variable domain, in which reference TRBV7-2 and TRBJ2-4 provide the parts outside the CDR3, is GAGVSQSPSNKVTEKGKDVELRCDPISGHTALYWYRQSLGQGLEFLIYFQGNSAPDKSGLPSDRFSAERTGGSVSTLTIQRTQQEDSAVYLCASSPIGTPLAKNIQYFGAGTRLSVL.

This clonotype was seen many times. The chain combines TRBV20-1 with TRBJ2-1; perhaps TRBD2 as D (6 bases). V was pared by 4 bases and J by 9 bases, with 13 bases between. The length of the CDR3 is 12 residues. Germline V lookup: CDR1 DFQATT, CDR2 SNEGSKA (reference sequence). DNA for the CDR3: TGCAGTGCTACGCTAGCGAGGAGTGAGCAGTTCTTC. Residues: CSATLARSEQFF.

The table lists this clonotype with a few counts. The CDR3 is CASTLGGIPTGELFF. The CDR3 DNA reads as TGTGCCAGCACCTTGGGCGGCATTCCCACCGGGGAGCTGTTTTTT. V usage is TRBV7-6 and J usage is TRBJ2-2; D is unresolved. Between the trimmed V and J ends, which lost 7 bases and 4 bases, there was a span of 16 bases. In germline, CDR1 is SGHVS, CDR2 FNYEAQ. This CDR3 has 15 residues.

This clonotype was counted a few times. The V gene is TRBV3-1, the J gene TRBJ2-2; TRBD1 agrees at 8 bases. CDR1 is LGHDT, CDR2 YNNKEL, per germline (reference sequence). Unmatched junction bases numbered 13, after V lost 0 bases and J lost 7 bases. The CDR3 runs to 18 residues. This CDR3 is CASSQERKAGGSGGELFF. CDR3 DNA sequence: TGTGCCAGCAGCCAAGAGAGGAAGGCAGGGGGCTCCGGCGGGGAGCTGTTTTTT.

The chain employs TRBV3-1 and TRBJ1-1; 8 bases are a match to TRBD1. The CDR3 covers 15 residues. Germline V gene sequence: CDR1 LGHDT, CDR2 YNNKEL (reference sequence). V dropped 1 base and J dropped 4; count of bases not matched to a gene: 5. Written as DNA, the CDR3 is TGTGCCAGCAGCCAAGCGCAGGGGGCAAGCACTGAAGCTTTCTTT. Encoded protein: CASSQAQGASTEAFF.

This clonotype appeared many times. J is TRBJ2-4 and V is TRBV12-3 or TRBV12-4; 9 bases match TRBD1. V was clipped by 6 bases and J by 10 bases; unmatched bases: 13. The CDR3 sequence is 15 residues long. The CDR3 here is CASSATGQGRFIQYF. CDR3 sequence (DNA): TGTGCCAGCAGCGCTACGGGACAGGGACGATTTATTCAGTACTTC.

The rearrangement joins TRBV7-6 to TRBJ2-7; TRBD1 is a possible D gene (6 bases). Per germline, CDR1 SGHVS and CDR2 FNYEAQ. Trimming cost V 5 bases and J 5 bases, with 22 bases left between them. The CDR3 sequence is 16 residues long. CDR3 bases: TGTGCCAGCAGCCCAGCTCTTAGCCTCAGGGGACACGAGCAGTACTTC. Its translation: CASSPALSLRGHEQYF.

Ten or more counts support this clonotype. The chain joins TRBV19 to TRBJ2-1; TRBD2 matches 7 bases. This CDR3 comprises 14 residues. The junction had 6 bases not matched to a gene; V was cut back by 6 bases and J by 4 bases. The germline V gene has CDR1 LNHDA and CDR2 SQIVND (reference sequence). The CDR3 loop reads CASSPRLAYNEQFF. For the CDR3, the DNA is TGTGCCAGTAGCCCCCGACTAGCATACAATGAGCAGTTCTTC.

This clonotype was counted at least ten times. This CDR3 reads CASRTQGGGSGTEAFF. CDR3 nucleotide sequence: TGTGCCAGCAGGACCCAGGGAGGGGGGTCGGGCACTGAAGCTTTCTTT. V is TRBV7-2 and J is TRBJ1-1; D is perhaps TRBD1 (6 bases). The ends were cut back, 6 bases at V and 4 bases at J, with 21 bases in the middle. In germline, CDR1 is SGHTA, CDR2 FQGNSA. The CDR3 extends over 16 amino acids.

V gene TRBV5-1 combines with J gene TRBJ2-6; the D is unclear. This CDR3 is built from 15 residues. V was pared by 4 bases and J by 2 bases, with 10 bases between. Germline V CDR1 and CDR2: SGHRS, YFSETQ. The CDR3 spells CASSQDVAGANVLTF. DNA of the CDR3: TGCGCCAGCAGCCAGGACGTTGCTGGGGCCAACGTCCTGACTTTC.

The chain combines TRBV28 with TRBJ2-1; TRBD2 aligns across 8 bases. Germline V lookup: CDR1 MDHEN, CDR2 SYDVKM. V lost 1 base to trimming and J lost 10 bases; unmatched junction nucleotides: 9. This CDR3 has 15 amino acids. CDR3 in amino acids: CASSLFLGAGGEQFF. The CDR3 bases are TGTGCCAGCAGTTTATTTCTTGGGGCGGGAGGAGAGCAGTTCTTC.

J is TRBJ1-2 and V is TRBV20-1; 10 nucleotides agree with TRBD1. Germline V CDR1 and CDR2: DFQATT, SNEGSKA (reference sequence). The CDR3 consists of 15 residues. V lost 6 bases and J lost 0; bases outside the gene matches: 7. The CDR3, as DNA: TGCAGTGCGGTTGGACAGGGGGAATCTAACTATGGCTACACCTTC. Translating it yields CSAVGQGESNYGYTF.

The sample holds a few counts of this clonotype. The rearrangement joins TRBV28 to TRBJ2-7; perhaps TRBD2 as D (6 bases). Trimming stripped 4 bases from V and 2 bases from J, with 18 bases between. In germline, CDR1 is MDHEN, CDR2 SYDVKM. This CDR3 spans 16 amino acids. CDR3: CASSSPQGGNPYEQYF. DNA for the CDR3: TGTGCCAGCAGTTCCCCCCAGGGCGGGAACCCCTACGAGCAGTACTTC.

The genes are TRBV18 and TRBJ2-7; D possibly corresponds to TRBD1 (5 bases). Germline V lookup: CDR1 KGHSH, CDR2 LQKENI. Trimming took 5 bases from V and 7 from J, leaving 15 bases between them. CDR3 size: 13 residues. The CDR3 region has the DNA TGTGCCAGCTCAGTCGAAGGGGCGACGGAGCAGTACTTC. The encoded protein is CASSVEGATEQYF.

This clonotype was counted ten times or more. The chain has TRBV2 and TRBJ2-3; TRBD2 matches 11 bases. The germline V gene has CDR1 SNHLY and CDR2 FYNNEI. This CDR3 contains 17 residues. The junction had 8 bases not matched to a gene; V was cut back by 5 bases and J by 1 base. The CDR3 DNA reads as TGTGCCAGCAGTACTAGCGGGAGTTATCTTGGCACAGATACGCAGTATTTT. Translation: CASSTSGSYLGTDTQYF.

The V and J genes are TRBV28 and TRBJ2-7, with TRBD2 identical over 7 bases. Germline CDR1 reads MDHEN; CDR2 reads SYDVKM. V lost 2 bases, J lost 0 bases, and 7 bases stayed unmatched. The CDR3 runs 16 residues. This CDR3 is CASSLTQRDRSYEQYF. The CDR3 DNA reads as TGTGCCAGCAGTTTAACCCAGCGGGACCGCTCCTACGAGCAGTACTTC.

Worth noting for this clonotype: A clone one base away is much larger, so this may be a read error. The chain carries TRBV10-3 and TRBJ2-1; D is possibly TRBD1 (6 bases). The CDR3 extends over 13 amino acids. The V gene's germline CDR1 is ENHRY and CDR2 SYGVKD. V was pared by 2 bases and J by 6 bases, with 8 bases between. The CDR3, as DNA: TGTGCCATCAGTGAGATAGGGGGCAATGAGCAGTTCTTC. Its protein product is CAISEIGGNEQFF.

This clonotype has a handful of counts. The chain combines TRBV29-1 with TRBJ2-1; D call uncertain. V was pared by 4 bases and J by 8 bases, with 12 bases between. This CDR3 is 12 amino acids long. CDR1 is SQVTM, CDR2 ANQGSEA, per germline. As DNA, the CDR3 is TGCAGCGTTGGAGGAGTTGGGGATGAGCAGTTCTTC. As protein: CSVGGVGDEQFF.